The 22 T cell receptor beta chains in this list originate from one sample, sequenced in a study of T-cell memory formation after mild COVID-19. MiXCR, run by TCRdb on the 5' RACE reads, gives a single entry per CDR3 protein. The sample holds around 310,000 distinct CDR3 sequences, around 20% seen once. The sequenced sample consisted of PBMCs or a T cell subset sorted from them (not recorded which). All receptors derive from a man aged 18 to 30 who had mild COVID-19 (a few samples of this study predate the infection). Cell type and time point are not known.

The rearrangement joins TRBV12-3 or TRBV12-4 to TRBJ1-1; unclear D gene. The CDR3 length is 13 residues. V gave up 5 bases and J gave up 4 bases, with 11 bases separating them. The CDR3 spells CASSPYSVTEAFF. CDR3 nucleotides: TGTGCCAGCAGTCCTTACAGCGTCACTGAAGCTTTCTTT.

J is TRBJ1-6 and V is TRBV20-1; D remains ambiguous. CDR3 length equals 14 residues. V lost 1 base, J lost 12 bases, and 16 bases lay in between. Germline V lookup: CDR1 DFQATT, CDR2 SNEGSKA (reference sequence). The CDR3 DNA is TGCAGTGCTAGAGTTATTAAGGATCTCGGACCCCTCCACTTT. Translated, it gives CSARVIKDLGPLHF.

The gene calls are TRBV9 and TRBJ2-1; the match to TRBD1 covers 9 bases. Germline V gene lookup returns CDR1 SGDLS and CDR2 YYNGEE. The CDR3 is made up of 15 amino acids. The ends lost 3 bases at V and 1 base at J; junction bases unmatched: 2. The CDR3 bases are TGTGCCAGCAGCGCCGGGACAGGGTCCTACAATGAGCAGTTCTTC. It specifies CASSAGTGSYNEQFF.

The V and J genes are TRBV12-3 or TRBV12-4 and TRBJ2-2; a possible D gene is TRBD2 (5 bases). This CDR3 has 14 amino acids. The V gene lost 5 bases and the J gene lost 7 bases, with 14 bases spanning the gap. The DNA for the CDR3 is TGTGCCAGCAGTGGGCAACTCGGAGGCGGGGAGCTGTTTTTT. Its protein product is CASSGQLGGGELFF.

This chain uses TRBV7-9 with TRBJ2-1; TRBD2 matches at 9 bases. This CDR3 is 15 amino acids long. Germline trimming cut 5 bases from V and 2 bases from J; bases unmatched to any gene: 4. Germline V gene data show CDR1 as SEHNR and CDR2 as FQNEAQ (reference sequence). Here the CDR3 reads CASSPQRGAYNEQFF. In DNA, the CDR3 is TGTGCCAGCAGCCCCCAGCGGGGGGCCTACAATGAGCAGTTCTTC.

The chain recombines TRBV5-1 with TRBJ2-3; 16 bases agree with TRBD2. The germline gives CDR1 SGHRS, CDR2 YFSETQ. The CDR3 length is 18 residues. V lost 1 base to trimming and J lost 5 bases; unmatched junction nucleotides: 7. CDR3 loop: CASSLTGTSGGAVDTQYF. As DNA, the CDR3 is TGCGCCAGCAGCTTGACTGGGACTAGCGGGGGGGCCGTAGATACGCAGTATTTT.

The chain recombines TRBV11-1 with TRBJ2-3, with D maybe TRBD1 (6 bases). The CDR3 loop spans 14 amino acids. CDR1 SGHAT and CDR2 FQDESV come from the germline V gene (reference sequence). With 7 bases removed from V and 3 bases from J, the gap between germline ends came to 14 bases. Written as DNA, the CDR3 is TGTGCCAGCACCCTCCAGGGGACGACAGATACGCAGTATTTT. This translates into CASTLQGTTDTQYF.

The V and J genes are TRBV6-2 or TRBV6-3 and TRBJ1-5; D possibly corresponds to TRBD1 (5 bases). Trimming stripped 1 base from V and 3 bases from J, with 13 bases between. The CDR3 has 16 amino acids. Germline assignment: CDR1 MNHEY and CDR2 SVGEGT. The CDR3 DNA reads TGTGCCAGCAGTTACTTGGGACGGAAAAACAATCAGCCCCAGCATTTT. This gives the protein CASSYLGRKNNQPQHF.

This clonotype was seen a few times. The rearrangement joins TRBV7-2 to TRBJ1-1; D ambiguous. V shed 3 bases and J shed 1 base, with 9 bases lying between them. CDR3 size: 14 residues. Per germline, CDR1 SGHTA and CDR2 FQGNSA. CDR3 protein: CASSFGRKNTEAFF. CDR3 sequence (DNA): TGTGCCAGCAGCTTTGGACGGAAGAACACTGAAGCTTTCTTT.

In this sample, this clonotype turned up a few times. The genes are TRBV5-1 and TRBJ2-1; D not certain. Between the trimmed V and J ends, which lost 2 bases and 9 bases, there was a span of 9 bases. Germline CDR1 reads SGHRS; CDR2 reads YFSETQ. CDR3 size: 12 residues. The CDR3 sequence is CASSFASSEQFF. The CDR3 DNA follows: TGCGCCAGCAGCTTCGCCAGCAGTGAGCAGTTCTTC.

The gene calls are TRBV7-8 and TRBJ2-5, with 12 positions matching TRBD2. The CDR3 spans 15 residues. Germline V gives CDR1 SGHVS, CDR2 FQNEAQ. Trimming took 5 bases from V and 5 from J; bases not matched to a gene: 6. CDR3 loop: CASSPRLAGAETQYF. CDR3 nucleotides: TGTGCCAGCAGCCCCCGACTAGCGGGGGCGGAGACCCAGTACTTC. The whole variable domain, remainder taken from reference TRBV7-8 and TRBJ2-5, is GAGVSQSPRYKVAKRGQDVALRCDPISGHVSLFWYQQALGQGPEFLTYFQNEAQLDKSGLPSDRFFAERPEGSVSTLKIQRTQQEDSAVYLCASSPRLAGAETQYFGPGTRLLVL.

Many counts were recorded for this clonotype. The rearrangement links TRBV4-1 to TRBJ2-5, with D tentatively TRBD2 (6 bases). The CDR3 runs 16 residues. Germline lookup yields CDR1 MGHRA and CDR2 YSYEKL. V lost 1 base and J lost 9, with 21 bases in between. CDR3 loop: CASSQVGRGLPGAQYF. DNA of the CDR3: TGCGCCAGCAGCCAAGTCGGACGAGGACTTCCGGGGGCCCAGTACTTC.

This clonotype was seen a few times. V and J are TRBV11-2 and TRBJ2-3, with TRBD1 matching 10 bases. The CDR3 is 14 residues long. Germline CDR1 reads SGHAT; CDR2 reads FQNNGV. Trimming at V came to 8 bases and at J to 3 bases, leaving 5 bases not matched to a gene. CDR3 sequence (DNA): TGTGCCAGCGCCCGGGACAGGGGAACAGATACGCAGTATTTT. Translated, it gives CASARDRGTDTQYF.

In its sample, this clonotype was seen a few times. J is TRBJ2-7 and V is TRBV5-6; 7 nucleotides line up with TRBD1. In germline, CDR1 is SGHDT, CDR2 YYEEEE. The CDR3 is made up of 14 amino acids. V lost 5 bases, J lost 0 bases, and 5 bases stayed unmatched. The CDR3 region has the DNA TGTGCCAGCAGGCCGACAGGGACCTCCTACGAGCAGTACGTC. Translated, it gives CASRPTGTSYEQYV.

V and J are TRBV5-1 and TRBJ2-1; perhaps D is TRBD1 or TRBD2 (5 bases each). The CDR3 consists of 14 residues. The germline CDR1 and CDR2 sequences are SGHRS and YFSETQ. V lost 4 bases and J lost 5, with 13 bases in between. The CDR3 region has the DNA TGCGCCAGCAGCGCCGGGACCTCGAACAATGAGCAGTTCTTC. Its protein product is CASSAGTSNNEQFF.

The genes are TRBV5-1 and TRBJ2-5; the D gene is possibly TRBD1 (5 bases). This CDR3 spans 13 amino acids. Trimming cost V 4 bases and J 5 bases, with 12 bases left between them. Germline values: CDR1 SGHRS, CDR2 YFSETQ. The CDR3 is CASSGRWGETQYF. CDR3 sequence (DNA): TGCGCCAGCAGCGGCAGATGGGGCGAGACCCAGTACTTC.

The CDR3 loop is CASSEFNEQYV. The CDR3 coding sequence is TGTGCCAGCAGTGAATTTAACGAGCAGTACGTC. V usage is TRBV6-1 and J usage is TRBJ2-7; no clear D gene. The V gene's germline CDR1 is MNHNS and CDR2 SASEGT. The CDR3 is 11 amino acids. Trimming stripped 2 bases from V and 5 bases from J, with 4 bases between.

The V and J genes are TRBV5-1 and TRBJ1-1; D gene uncertain. V was clipped by 2 bases and J by 7 bases, with 6 bases between them. Germline loops: CDR1 SGHRS, CDR2 YFSETQ. This CDR3 region has 11 residues. This CDR3 reads CASSFSGEAFF. The CDR3 region has the DNA TGCGCCAGCAGCTTTTCAGGTGAAGCTTTCTTT.

This clonotype was recorded a few times. This CDR3 reads CASSPGVTGSPLHF. The CDR3 nucleotides are TGCGCCAGCAGCCCAGGTGTTACGGGTTCACCCCTCCACTTT. This chain joins TRBV5-1 and TRBJ1-6; D unresolved. V shed 4 bases and J shed 9 bases, with 14 bases lying between them. The length of the CDR3 is 14 residues. CDR1 SGHRS and CDR2 YFSETQ come from the germline V gene.

Only a few counts were recorded for this clonotype. J is TRBJ2-1 and V is TRBV14; D call uncertain. The germline gives CDR1 SGHDN, CDR2 FVKESK. This CDR3 has 12 residues. V gave up 3 bases and J gave up 6 bases, with 6 bases separating them. The CDR3 DNA is TGTGCCAGCAGCCAGTTCGCCAATGAGCAGTTCTTC. Protein sequence: CASSQFANEQFF.

The V call is TRBV12-5, the J call TRBJ1-1, with D uncertain. This CDR3 region has 14 residues. V lost 3 bases to trimming and J lost 1 base, with 9 bases between them. Looked up from germline, CDR1 is LGHNT and CDR2 is FRNRAP. CDR3 DNA sequence: TGTGCTAGTGGTTTTTTCCAGGCGAACACTGAAGCTTTCTTT. As protein: CASGFFQANTEAFF.

V gene TRBV4-3 combines with J gene TRBJ2-1; TRBD2 aligns across 11 bases. The V and J ends lost 0 bases and 0 bases, in that order; junction bases with no gene match: 7. Germline CDR1 LGHNA, CDR2 YSLEER. This CDR3 contains 19 residues. CDR3 bases: TGCGCCAGCAGCCAAGATAGCGGGGGGGCTGCCCTCTCCTACAATGAGCAGTTCTTC. This codes for CASSQDSGGAALSYNEQFF.